The rows below give T cell receptor beta chains drawn from one sample of a study of PD-L1 blockade in urothelial cancer. The method was immunoSEQ multiplex PCR; TCRdb's version includes in-frame clones alone and lacks a portion of them. The table shows 40,000 to 45,000 clones, with 88% occurring only once. Material: PBMCs, obtained around atezolizumab (anti-PD-L1) treatment. The source of these receptors is a woman aged 60-75 years with urothelial cancer. Both conserved end residues are part of each CDR3. Clone size appears in some rows only: once, few, many, or a class for an expanded clone.

TRBJ1-1	.	TRBV4-3	CASSRQEATEAFF
TRBJ2-5	.	TRBV5-4	CASSPPQGQETQYF
TRBJ2-3	.	TRBV28	CASSPPTVSVSTDTQYF
TRBJ2-2	.	TRBV4-1	CASSPRQNTGELFF
TRBJ1-2	.	TRBV19	CASSRDSLLYGYTF
TRBJ2-1	.	TRBV29-1	CSVEGVRGSDEQFF
TRBJ2-1	.	TRBV9	CASSPRLSGGNEQFF
TRBJ1-4	.	TRBV6-5	CASSNYRGLGEKLFF
TRBJ2-1	.	TRBV2	CASMEHQSYNEQFF
TRBJ2-5	.	TRBV6-5	CASGGTQYF
TRBJ1-5	.	TRBV27	CASSFGVRGLNQPQHF
TRBJ1-4	.	TRBV6-4	CASSLGQAESNEKLFF
TRBJ2-2	.	TRBV9	CASSVAGDTGELFF
TRBJ1-5	.	TRBV19	CASRDRPLRPNQPQHF
TRBJ2-1	once	TRBV11-3	CASSQDTPRGGDEQFF
TRBJ2-2	.	TRBV27	CASSYFYVGELFF
TRBJ2-5	.	TRBV7-2	CASSLGQGGGETQYF
TRBJ2-7	.	TRBV4-3	CASSQESQGAYEQYF
TRBJ2-2	.	TRBV12-5	CASGLASGGPGELFF
TRBJ2-1	once	TRBV4-3	CASSQDLRGQGAHEQFF
TRBJ1-1	.	TRBV2	CASSILNTEAFF
TRBJ2-7	.	TRBV7-7	CASSWTGQGNSYEQYF
TRBJ2-5	.	TRBV7-2	CASSLVWPAGGEETQYF
TRBJ2-1	.	TRBV19	CASSKRQGWVDEQFF
TRBJ2-3	.	TRBV11-2	CASSWASADTQYF
TRBJ2-7	.	TRBV5-1	CASSADRGRSYEQYF
TRBJ2-5	.	TRBV7-8	CASSLVRRTSGGPQETQYF
TRBJ1-5	.	TRBV5-3	CARSSPRDRGPYSNQPQHF
TRBJ2-2	.	TRBV15	CATSMRVAGGTGELFF